This entry features one T cell receptor beta chain sequence. Participant age was roughly 18 to 95 years, and participants resided in about two dozen US areas. Cohorts were based on clinical histories the participants reported. This entry is derived from a study of blood T cell repertoires in COVID-19. At the level of the study: In each case, the material was cDNA or gDNA derived from T cells, B-cell-depleted T cells, or PBMCs.

As handled by the study authors: Reference gene primer amplification gave nucleated cell count estimates. Here immunoSEQ multiplex PCR was the method, and the copy in TCRdb shows in-frame clones only, minus some. The DNA was the basis for D and trimming; V, J and clone size are from that table. The profile shows hundreds of thousands of clones, around 91% of them singletons. Germline CDR1 reads SGHKS; CDR2 reads YYEKEE (reference sequence). J was trimmed by 10 bases and V by 6 bases; bases with no gene match: 10. This CDR3 has 13 amino acids. The sequence came from a man aged 25 to 45 who had recovered from COVID-19. The rearrangement joins TRBV5-5 to TRBJ1-1; 9 bases fit TRBD1. The sequenced sample consisted of PBMCs or T cells enriched from blood (not recorded which). CDR3 residues: CASIPTGGRAAFF. The CDR3 DNA is TGTGCCAGCATCCCCACAGGGGGCCGAGCAGCTTTCTTT.